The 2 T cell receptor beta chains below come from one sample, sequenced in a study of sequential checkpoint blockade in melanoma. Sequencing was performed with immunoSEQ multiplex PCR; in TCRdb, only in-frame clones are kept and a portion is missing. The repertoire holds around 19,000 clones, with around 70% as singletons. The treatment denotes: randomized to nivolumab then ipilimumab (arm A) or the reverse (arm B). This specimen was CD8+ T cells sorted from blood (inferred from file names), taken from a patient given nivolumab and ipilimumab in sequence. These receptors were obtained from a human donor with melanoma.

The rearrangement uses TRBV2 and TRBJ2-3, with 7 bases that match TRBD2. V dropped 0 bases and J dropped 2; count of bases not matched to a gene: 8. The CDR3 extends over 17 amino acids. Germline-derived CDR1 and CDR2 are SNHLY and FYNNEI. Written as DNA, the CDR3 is TGTGCCAGCAGTGAAGCCATGCCCGCGGGGGACACAGATACGCAGTATTTT. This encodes CASSEAMPAGDTDTQYF.

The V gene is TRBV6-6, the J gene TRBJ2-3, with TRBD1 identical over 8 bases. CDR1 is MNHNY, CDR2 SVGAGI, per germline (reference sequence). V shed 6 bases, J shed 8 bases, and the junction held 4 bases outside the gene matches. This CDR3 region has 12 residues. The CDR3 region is CASSRDRLTQYF. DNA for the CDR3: TGTGCCAGCAGCCGGGACAGGCTTACGCAGTATTTT.